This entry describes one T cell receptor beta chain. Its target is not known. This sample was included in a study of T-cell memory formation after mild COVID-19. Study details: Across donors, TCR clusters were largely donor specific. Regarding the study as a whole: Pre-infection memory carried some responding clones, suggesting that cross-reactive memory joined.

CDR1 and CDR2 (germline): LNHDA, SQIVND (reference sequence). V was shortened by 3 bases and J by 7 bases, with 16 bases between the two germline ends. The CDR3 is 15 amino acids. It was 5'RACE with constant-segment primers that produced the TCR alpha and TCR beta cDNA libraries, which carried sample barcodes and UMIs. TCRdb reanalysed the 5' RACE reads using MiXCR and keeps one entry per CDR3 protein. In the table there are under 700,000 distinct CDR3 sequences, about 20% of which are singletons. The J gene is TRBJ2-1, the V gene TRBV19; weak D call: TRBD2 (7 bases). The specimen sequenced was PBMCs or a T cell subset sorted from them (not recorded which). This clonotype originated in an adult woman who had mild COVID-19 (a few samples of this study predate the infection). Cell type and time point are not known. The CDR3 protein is CASSIYEGGPNEQFF. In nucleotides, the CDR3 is TGTGCCAGTAGTATCTACGAGGGGGGGCCGAATGAGCAGTTCTTC.